These 3 T cell receptor beta chains came from one sample sequenced in a study of blood T cell repertoires in COVID-19. The table came from immunoSEQ multiplex PCR; TCRdb's copy has only in-frame clones and leaves some out. Found here are more than 35,000 clones, around nine tenths of them singletons; the top ten hold about 31%. Specimen: peripheral blood. The origin of the receptors is a man between 65 and 79 years old with active COVID-19.

CDR3 region: CASGDYGYTF. CDR3 bases: TGTGCCAGCGGAGACTATGGCTACACCTTC. The V call is TRBV6-6, the J call TRBJ1-2; no definite D call. V dropped 8 bases and J dropped 3 bases, with 4 bases sitting between them. This CDR3 comprises 10 residues. Germline values: CDR1 MNHNY, CDR2 SVGAGI (reference sequence).

The chain combines TRBV7-8 with TRBJ2-7; tentative D call: TRBD1 (6 bases). V shed 5 bases and J shed 4 bases, with 9 bases lying between them. The CDR3 consists of 12 residues. CDR1 and CDR2 (germline): SGHVS, FQNEAQ. CDR3: CASSIQGYEQYF. In DNA, the CDR3 is TGTGCCAGCAGCATACAGGGTTACGAGCAGTACTTC.

The chain links TRBV27 to TRBJ1-1, with TRBD1 matching 7 bases. The CDR3 runs to 13 residues. From germline, CDR1 is MNHEY and CDR2 SMNVEV (reference sequence). After removal of 5 bases from V and 6 bases from J, the junction contained 6 bases not matched to a gene. The CDR3 DNA follows: TGTGCCAGCAGTCCCAACAGGGGATCTGAAGCTTTCTTT. It is translated as CASSPNRGSEAFF.